One T cell receptor (beta chain) is described in this entry. Its antigen is unidentified. These data originate in a study of cytomegalovirus exposure and HLA in healthy donors. General study points: Researchers had no immune exposure information except CMV serostatus available.

Germline lookup yields CDR1 MNHNS and CDR2 SASEGT. Trimming pared 10 bases from V and 2 bases from J, leaving 8 bases between. The CDR3 has 11 residues. Primers included in the PCR were 60 Vbeta and 13 Jbeta primers. TCRdb keeps only in-frame clones here, not all; method: immunoSEQ multiplex PCR. The sample shows about 140,000 clones, roughly three quarters of them seen only once. J is TRBJ1-2 and V is TRBV6-1, with D hard to call. The specimen was PBMCs. This clonotype originated in a woman in her thirties or forties in good health and CMV-seronegative. The CDR3 DNA reads as TGTGCCACCGGAGCGAACTATGGCTACACCTTC. Encoded protein: CATGANYGYTF.